These 7 T cell receptor beta chains were sequenced from one sample in a study of Tregs in tolerant kidney transplant recipients. Profiled with immunoSEQ multiplex PCR; TCRdb holds only in-frame clones, not every one. The data hold about 60,000 clones, with just under 95% observed a single time. The specimen comprised CD8+ T cells from blood, sampled before the transplant. Source of these receptors: a human donor who received a combined kidney and bone marrow transplant.

This chain connects TRBV6-5 to TRBJ2-1; maybe TRBD1 (6 bases). The CDR3 is 16 residues long. Germline V gene lookup returns CDR1 MNHEY and CDR2 SVGAGI. The V and J ends lost 0 bases and 3 bases respectively, with 12 bases between them. CDR3 residues: CASSYSARGGYNEQFF. For the CDR3, the DNA is TGTGCCAGCAGTTACTCCGCCAGGGGTGGCTACAATGAGCAGTTCTTC.

The V gene is TRBV5-4, the J gene TRBJ2-7; maybe TRBD2 (5 bases). This CDR3 has 14 amino acids. From germline, CDR1 is SGHNT and CDR2 YYREEE (reference sequence). The V gene lost 0 bases and the J gene lost 3 bases, with 10 bases spanning the gap. DNA for the CDR3: TGTGCCAGCAGCTTGGGGAGCGGAGACTACGAGCAGTACTTC. This gives the protein CASSLGSGDYEQYF.

The chain recombines TRBV25-1 with TRBJ2-1; D possibly corresponds to TRBD2 (6 bases). This CDR3 is built from 18 residues. Looked up from germline, CDR1 is MGHDK and CDR2 is SYGVNS. The V and J ends lost 0 bases and 5 bases respectively, with 20 bases between them. The CDR3 DNA is TGTGCCAGCAGTGAATATATGGCGGGGCCTCGGGACCACAATGAGCAGTTCTTC. Encoded protein: CASSEYMAGPRDHNEQFF.

V usage is TRBV27 and J usage is TRBJ1-2; tentative D call: TRBD1 (5 bases). The CDR3 consists of 15 residues. Germline V gene data show CDR1 as MNHEY and CDR2 as SMNVEV (reference sequence). V was pared by 4 bases and J by 1 base, with 13 bases between. CDR3 nucleotides: TGTGCCAGCAGTTCGACAGATCCTCTTAACTATGGCTACACCTTC. As protein: CASSSTDPLNYGYTF.

This sequence joins TRBV11-2 and TRBJ1-1, with TRBD1 matching over 7 bases. The V segment lost 1 base and the J segment 5 bases; nucleotides outside the gene matches: 4. The CDR3 has 14 residues. The germline gives CDR1 SGHAT, CDR2 FQNNGV. CDR3 coding DNA: TGTGCCAGCAGCTTAGGACAGGGAAGGACTGAAGCTTTCTTT. Translating it yields CASSLGQGRTEAFF.

The rearrangement links TRBV7-2 to TRBJ2-1; D may be TRBD2 (6 bases). This CDR3 has 16 residues. With 5 bases removed from V and 3 bases from J, the gap between germline ends came to 17 bases. Looked up from germline, CDR1 is SGHTA and CDR2 is FQGNSA. The CDR3 DNA reads as TGTGCCAGCAGCCCAAATCCGGGACTGGGCTACAATGAGCAGTTCTTC. This codes for CASSPNPGLGYNEQFF.

In nucleotides, the CDR3 is TGTGCCAGCAGCGCCACAGGGTCGGTCGGCTACACCTTC. This gives the protein CASSATGSVGYTF. The V call is TRBV7-6, the J call TRBJ1-2, with a weak D call TRBD1 (6 bases). The CDR3 totals 13 residues. From germline, CDR1 is SGHVS and CDR2 FNYEAQ. V was clipped by 5 bases and J by 8 bases, with 15 bases between them.